Shown below are 11 T cell receptor beta chains from a single sample sequenced in a study of blood T cell repertoires in COVID-19. Here immunoSEQ multiplex PCR was the method, and the copy in TCRdb shows in-frame clones only, minus some. The table records 200,000 or so clones, roughly 84% of them present only once. Sequenced sample: PBMCs or T cells enriched from blood (not recorded which). These receptors were obtained from a man younger than 40 in a cohort exposed to, infected with or recovered from COVID-19 (not recorded which).

V gene TRBV10-1 combines with J gene TRBJ2-2; D is perhaps TRBD1 (5 bases). This CDR3 spans 13 amino acids. CDR1 WNHNN and CDR2 SYGVQD come from the germline V gene (reference sequence). Deletions cut 6 bases from V and 3 bases from J, with 8 bases between. CDR3 loop: CASRPRDTGELFF. CDR3 nucleotides: TGCGCCAGCAGGCCCAGGGACACCGGGGAGCTGTTTTTT.

This clone was counted only a few times. V and J are TRBV13 and TRBJ2-7, with TRBD1 matching over 10 bases. Germline V gene data show CDR1 as PRHDT and CDR2 as FYEKMQ (reference sequence). With 4 bases clipped from V and 6 bases from J, the junction kept 3 bases outside the gene matches. CDR3 size: 13 residues. The CDR3 bases are TGTGCCAGCAGCTGGGACAGGGGACGCGAGCAGTACTTC. Protein sequence: CASSWDRGREQYF.

The genes are TRBV28 and TRBJ1-4; tentatively, D is TRBD1 (5 bases). V was cut by 7 bases and J by 10 bases, with 19 bases left in between. This CDR3 has 14 amino acids. Germline CDR1 reads MDHEN; CDR2 reads SYDVKM. CDR3 coding DNA: TGTGCCAGCACCTTTGGGGGGATTCGGGGAAAACTGTTTTTT. Translation: CASTFGGIRGKLFF.

This clone was seen just once. The V gene is TRBV7-9, the J gene TRBJ1-1, with TRBD1 matching over 8 bases. The ends lost 8 bases at V and 3 bases at J; junction bases unmatched: 5. The CDR3 is 13 amino acids. The germline V gene has CDR1 SEHNR and CDR2 FQNEAQ (reference sequence). CDR3 sequence: CASRPDRDTEAFF. Here the CDR3 DNA reads TGTGCCAGCCGTCCGGACAGGGACACTGAAGCTTTCTTT.

The CDR3 DNA is TGTGCCAGCAGTCACGCAGACAGGGTTGAAGCTTTCTTT. Residues: CASSHADRVEAFF. V usage is TRBV12-3 or TRBV12-4 and J usage is TRBJ1-1, with 7 bases aligning to TRBD1. The CDR3 has 13 residues. Unmatched junction bases numbered 7, after V lost 5 bases and J lost 7 bases.

The chain joins TRBV9 to TRBJ2-3, with 8 bases that match TRBD1. Germline CDR1 SGDLS, CDR2 YYNGEE. The CDR3 extends over 15 amino acids. The ends lost 5 bases at V and 2 bases at J; junction bases unmatched: 7. The CDR3 DNA sequence: TGTGCCAGCAGAAAGATGACAGGGGACACAGATACGCAGTATTTT. Protein product: CASRKMTGDTDTQYF.

The rearrangement joins TRBV5-4 to TRBJ2-7; 8 bases fit TRBD1. Per the germline V gene, CDR1 is SGHNT and CDR2 is YYREEE (reference sequence). The CDR3 totals 14 residues. The junction had 8 bases not matched to a gene; V was cut back by 5 bases and J by 4 bases. The CDR3 spells CASRSQGAEYEQYF. Here the CDR3 DNA reads TGTGCCAGCAGGTCTCAGGGGGCAGAATACGAGCAGTACTTC.

The chain employs TRBV5-6 and TRBJ2-7, with 8 positions matching TRBD2. This CDR3 has 14 amino acids. Trimming at V came to 2 bases and at J to 4 bases, leaving 5 bases not matched to a gene. The germline V gene encodes CDR1 SGHDT and CDR2 YYEEEE. The DNA for the CDR3 is TGTGCCAGCAGCTTCCCCAGCGGGGGTTACGAGCAGTACTTC. Its protein is CASSFPSGGYEQYF.

The gene calls are TRBV7-2 and TRBJ2-7, with D possibly TRBD1 on 7 matching bases. V shed 4 bases and J shed 3 bases, with 16 bases lying between them. Germline V gene lookup returns CDR1 SGHTA and CDR2 FQGNSA. The CDR3 spans 15 residues. The CDR3 DNA reads TGTGCCAGCAGCTCACTCAGGGGGGCGGGCTACGAGCAGTACTTC. It is translated as CASSSLRGAGYEQYF.

The table lists this clone with a count of one. The chain is built from TRBV9 and TRBJ2-7; D perhaps matches TRBD2 (6 bases). CDR1 SGDLS and CDR2 YYNGEE come from the germline V gene. This CDR3 spans 17 amino acids. V lost 0 bases to trimming and J lost 2 bases, with 18 bases between them. For the CDR3, the DNA is TGTGCCAGCAGCGTAGAGCCTAGCGCATTCTCCCCCTACGAGCAGTACTTC. This gives the protein CASSVEPSAFSPYEQYF.

The V gene is TRBV10-2, the J gene TRBJ2-7, with D uncertain. This CDR3 has 12 residues. V was pared by 2 bases and J by 3 bases, with 5 bases between. CDR1 is WSHSY, CDR2 SAAADI, per germline. The DNA of the CDR3 is TGCGCCAGCAGTGAGGGCGGCTACGAGCAGTACTTC. This sequence encodes CASSEGGYEQYF.